Each of the 26 T cell receptor beta chains below was sequenced from the same sample in a study of CD8 T cells in ankylosing spondylitis. Study-level points and caveats: A motif in TCR beta, a set of under 10 highly homologous variants, appeared characteristic of ankylosing spondylitis blood.

No cognate antigen is known for these TCRs. TCRdb processed the 5' RACE reads anew with MiXCR; each CDR3 protein has one entry. The top ten clones hold 0.95% to 1.1% of a sample with a few hundred thousand distinct CDR3 sequences, 17% of them seen once. The sample comprised blood, either unsorted or a sorted T cell fraction (not recorded which). The receptors here all came from a male donor with ankylosing spondylitis.

This clonotype was counted a few times. V and J are TRBV12-3 or TRBV12-4 and TRBJ2-7; D call uncertain. V lost 4 bases and J lost 12, with 22 bases in between. This CDR3 contains 14 residues. The CDR3 nucleotides read TGTGCCAGCAGTTCGCCCCCGACCACGAATGAAGGGTACTTC. As protein: CASSSPPTTNEGYF.

The genes are TRBV24-1 and TRBJ2-5; D is unclear. Germline V gene data show CDR1 as KGHDR and CDR2 as SFDVKD. V lost 7 bases and J lost 2, with 16 bases in between. This CDR3 has 15 residues. The DNA for the CDR3 is TGTGCCACCAGCCCGTCGCAAGGCCCTCAAGAGACCCAGTACTTC. Translating it yields CATSPSQGPQETQYF.

This clonotype was counted between two and nine times. This chain joins TRBV5-1 and TRBJ2-3; 7 nucleotides align to TRBD2. With 7 bases clipped from V and 4 bases from J, the junction kept 9 bases outside the gene matches. Germline-derived CDR1 and CDR2 are SGHRS and YFSETQ. The CDR3 contains 14 residues. Here the CDR3 reads CASFSGRYSDTQYF. In nucleotides, the CDR3 is TGCGCCAGCTTTAGCGGGCGGTACTCAGATACGCAGTATTTT.

This chain links TRBV5-1 with TRBJ2-3; the match to TRBD1 covers 9 bases. Germline CDR1 is SGHRS and CDR2 is YFSETQ. J gave up 6 bases and V 0 bases, and 8 bases lay outside the gene matches. This CDR3 has 16 residues. The CDR3, as DNA: TGCGCCAGCAGCTTGGAGGGGACAGGGTTTCGGGATACGCAGTATTTT. This translates into CASSLEGTGFRDTQYF.

J is TRBJ2-1 and V is TRBV6-5, with 9 bases matching TRBD2. The V gene's germline CDR1 is MNHEY and CDR2 SVGAGI. V was pared by 1 base and J by 5 bases, with 3 bases of the junction left unmatched. CDR3 length: 15 amino acids. The CDR3 loop reads CASSYWRGGNNEQFF. The CDR3 nucleotides read TGTGCCAGCAGTTACTGGCGGGGGGGCAACAATGAGCAGTTCTTC.

This chain uses TRBV12-3 or TRBV12-4 with TRBJ2-4; D is possibly TRBD2 (5 bases). This CDR3 is 13 amino acids long. Trimming left V 3 bases short and J 9 bases short, with 12 bases between. This CDR3 is CASSLGPRGIQYF. The CDR3 DNA sequence: TGTGCCAGCAGTTTGGGTCCCCGGGGCATTCAGTACTTC.

This clonotype was detected a few times. This chain joins TRBV7-3 and TRBJ2-1; D is ambiguous. The CDR3 sequence is 13 residues long. The V and J ends lost 0 bases and 6 bases respectively, with 6 bases between them. In germline, CDR1 is SGHTA, CDR2 FQGTGA. The CDR3 is CASSLTKVNEQFF. CDR3 DNA sequence: TGTGCCAGCAGCTTAACGAAGGTCAATGAGCAGTTCTTC.

This clonotype has at least ten counts. This chain joins TRBV11-2 and TRBJ2-3; a possible D gene is TRBD1 (6 bases). Germline V lookup: CDR1 SGHAT, CDR2 FQNNGV. CDR3 size: 17 residues. With 0 bases removed from V and 5 bases from J, the gap between germline ends came to 18 bases. The CDR3 loop reads CASSLEWGRVGGDTQYF. In DNA, the CDR3 is TGTGCCAGCAGCTTAGAGTGGGGGCGGGTTGGTGGAGATACGCAGTATTTT.

This chain uses TRBV5-1 with TRBJ2-1; 9 bases are a match to TRBD2. Germline lookup yields CDR1 SGHRS and CDR2 YFSETQ. Trimming removed 7 bases from V and 7 bases from J; junction bases left unmatched: 6. This CDR3 is 13 amino acids long. The CDR3 region has the DNA TGCGCCAGCCAAGCGGGAGGACGAAATGAGCAGTTCTTC. This gives the protein CASQAGGRNEQFF.

The CDR3 nucleotides read TGTGCCAGCTCACCAGAGGACAGGGGGTCCAAAGTTTACGAGCAGTACTTC. Encoded protein: CASSPEDRGSKVYEQYF. The chain recombines TRBV18 with TRBJ2-7, with 10 bases identical to TRBD1. Trimming took 2 bases from V and 4 from J; bases not matched to a gene: 11. Germline CDR1 reads KGHSH; CDR2 reads LQKENI. This CDR3 region has 17 residues.

This clonotype was counted only a few times. V usage is TRBV7-8 and J usage is TRBJ2-3; D not resolved. The V gene's germline CDR1 is SGHVS and CDR2 FQNEAQ. The CDR3 totals 16 residues. The V gene lost 7 bases and the J gene lost 0 bases, with 17 bases spanning the gap. The CDR3 DNA reads as TGTGCCAGCACTCCGGAGCTACCTTCTAGCACAGATACGCAGTATTTT. Protein: CASTPELPSSTDTQYF.

This clonotype has more than one count but fewer than ten. The CDR3 DNA reads TGCAGCGTTGAATATGGCGGGAGGGCCTATAGCCAGCAGTTCTTC. It translates to CSVEYGGRAYSQQFF. The rearrangement uses TRBV29-1 and TRBJ2-1; 9 bases are a match to TRBD2. Germline loops: CDR1 SQVTM, CDR2 ANQGSEA. V dropped 2 bases and J dropped 11; count of bases not matched to a gene: 13. The CDR3 contains 15 residues.

Written as DNA, the CDR3 is TGTGCCAGCAGTTTTGGAGGACAGGGCCCCAATCAGCCCCAGCATTTT. Protein: CASSFGGQGPNQPQHF. The chain recombines TRBV28 with TRBJ1-5, with 8 bases identical to TRBD1. The CDR3 is made up of 16 amino acids. The germline V gene encodes CDR1 MDHEN and CDR2 SYDVKM. Unmatched junction bases numbered 7, after V lost 3 bases and J lost 3 bases.

Here the CDR3 DNA reads TGTGCCAGCAGCTCCCGGACAGGGTCGGAGACCCAGTACTTC. Translating gives CASSSRTGSETQYF. The V and J genes are TRBV4-2 and TRBJ2-5, with TRBD1 matching over 8 bases. V dropped 5 bases and J dropped 5; count of bases not matched to a gene: 7. CDR1 and CDR2 from the germline V gene are LGHNA and YNFKEQ. The CDR3 loop spans 14 amino acids.

This clonotype has a handful of counts. The chain combines TRBV12-3 or TRBV12-4 with TRBJ2-1; TRBD2 agrees at 12 bases. The CDR3 has 15 residues. The J segment lost 6 bases and the V segment lost 6 bases, leaving 6 bases of the junction unmatched. CDR3 region: CASSSSGRAINEQFF. CDR3 nucleotides: TGTGCCAGCAGCTCTAGCGGGAGGGCCATCAATGAGCAGTTCTTC.

This clonotype was seen more than once but under ten times. The chain carries TRBV7-3 and TRBJ2-3; the D gene is possibly TRBD1 (6 bases). The CDR3 sequence is 15 residues long. V lost 2 bases and J lost 6, with 15 bases in between. Per the germline V gene, CDR1 is SGHTA and CDR2 is FQGTGA. The CDR3 is CASSLWGRDGDTQYF. DNA for the CDR3: TGTGCCAGCAGCTTATGGGGGCGCGATGGGGATACGCAGTATTTT.

This clonotype was observed a handful of times. CDR3 nucleotides: TGTGCCAGCAGCCACTGGACAGGGGGCTCGACTGAAGCTTTCTTT. Translated: CASSHWTGGSTEAFF. The rearrangement joins TRBV7-8 to TRBJ1-1; 11 bases line up with TRBD1. J lost 5 bases, V lost 5 bases, and 7 bases had no gene match. The CDR3 loop spans 15 amino acids. Germline V CDR1 and CDR2: SGHVS, FQNEAQ.

This clonotype was seen a handful of times. The chain links TRBV12-3 or TRBV12-4 to TRBJ2-1; 13 bases are a match to TRBD2. The CDR3 runs 15 residues. V lost 2 bases, J lost 6 bases, and 1 base stayed unmatched. CDR3 sequence (DNA): TGTGCCAGCAGTTTAAGACTAGCGGGAGGCAATGAGCAGTTCTTC. Protein sequence: CASSLRLAGGNEQFF.

This clonotype was observed once. V and J are TRBV5-4 and TRBJ2-5; 11 bases map to TRBD1. Trimming cost V 0 bases and J 1 base; bases outside gene matches: 2. CDR3 length: 16 residues. Germline CDR1 is SGHNT and CDR2 is YYREEE (reference sequence). The CDR3 DNA is TGTGCCAGCAGCTTGGGGGGACAGGGGGTCCAAGAGACCCAGTACTTC. Its translation is CASSLGGQGVQETQYF.

The chain joins TRBV7-2 to TRBJ2-5; D may be TRBD2 (6 bases). V shed 5 bases and J shed 5 bases, with 21 bases lying between them. Looked up from germline, CDR1 is SGHTA and CDR2 is FQGNSA. The CDR3 loop spans 16 amino acids. CDR3 coding DNA: TGTGCCAGCAGCCCATCGGTATCCGGGAGAGGTGAGACCCAGTACTTC. This encodes CASSPSVSGRGETQYF. The variable domain in full, completed from reference TRBV7-2 and TRBJ2-5, reads GAGVSQSPSNKVTEKGKDVELRCDPISGHTALYWYRQSLGQGLEFLIYFQGNSAPDKSGLPSDRFSAERTGGSVSTLTIQRTQQEDSAVYLCASSPSVSGRGETQYFGPGTRLLVL.

This clonotype has a handful of counts. The rearrangement joins TRBV4-3 to TRBJ2-1; TRBD1 matches 8 bases. The trim removed 5 bases at V and 9 bases at J, leaving 12 bases unmatched. CDR1 is LGHNA, CDR2 YSLEER, per germline. The CDR3 has 15 residues. Here the CDR3 reads CASSETKKGQVEQFF. The CDR3 DNA reads TGCGCCAGCAGCGAGACTAAAAAGGGACAGGTTGAGCAGTTCTTC.

The chain links TRBV12-3 or TRBV12-4 to TRBJ2-1; 9 positions agree with TRBD1. The junction had 12 bases not matched to a gene; V was cut back by 4 bases and J by 8 bases. This CDR3 contains 16 residues. CDR3 amino acids: CASSSPRTGERHEQFF. In nucleotides, the CDR3 is TGTGCCAGCAGTTCACCCCGGACAGGGGAGCGACATGAGCAGTTCTTC.

The DNA for the CDR3 is TGTGCCAGCAGGTCCGGACAGGGCACGGAGACCCAGTACTTC. It translates to CASRSGQGTETQYF. The chain is built from TRBV7-9 and TRBJ2-5; TRBD1 matches at 8 bases. CDR3 length: 14 amino acids. Unmatched junction bases numbered 8, after V lost 6 bases and J lost 5 bases. Germline CDR1 is SEHNR and CDR2 is FQNEAQ (reference sequence).

The rearrangement uses TRBV29-1 and TRBJ1-3; D call uncertain. The germline CDR1 and CDR2 sequences are SQVTM and ANQGSEA. This CDR3 is built from 13 residues. V was pared by 2 bases and J by 4 bases, with 9 bases between. The CDR3 is CSVEPAVGNTIYF. The CDR3 nucleotides read TGCAGCGTTGAACCGGCAGTAGGAAACACCATATATTTT.

This clonotype was detected a few times. The rearrangement links TRBV7-2 to TRBJ1-6, with D tentatively TRBD1 (5 bases). The CDR3 extends over 14 amino acids. V shed 6 bases and J shed 13 bases, with 19 bases lying between them. CDR1 is SGHTA and CDR2 is FQGNSA in the germline V gene. The CDR3 loop is CASSSGTPYGPLHF. CDR3 DNA sequence: TGTGCCAGCAGTTCAGGGACGCCGTACGGTCCCCTCCACTTT.

A few counts support this clonotype. This chain connects TRBV20-1 to TRBJ1-1; weak D call: TRBD1 (6 bases). CDR3 length: 14 amino acids. The V gene lost 4 bases and the J gene lost 0 bases, with 12 bases spanning the gap. Germline V gene data show CDR1 as DFQATT and CDR2 as SNEGSKA (reference sequence). The CDR3 DNA reads as TGCAGTGCTACTTGGGGGGGCGTGAACACTGAAGCTTTCTTT. Translating gives CSATWGGVNTEAFF.